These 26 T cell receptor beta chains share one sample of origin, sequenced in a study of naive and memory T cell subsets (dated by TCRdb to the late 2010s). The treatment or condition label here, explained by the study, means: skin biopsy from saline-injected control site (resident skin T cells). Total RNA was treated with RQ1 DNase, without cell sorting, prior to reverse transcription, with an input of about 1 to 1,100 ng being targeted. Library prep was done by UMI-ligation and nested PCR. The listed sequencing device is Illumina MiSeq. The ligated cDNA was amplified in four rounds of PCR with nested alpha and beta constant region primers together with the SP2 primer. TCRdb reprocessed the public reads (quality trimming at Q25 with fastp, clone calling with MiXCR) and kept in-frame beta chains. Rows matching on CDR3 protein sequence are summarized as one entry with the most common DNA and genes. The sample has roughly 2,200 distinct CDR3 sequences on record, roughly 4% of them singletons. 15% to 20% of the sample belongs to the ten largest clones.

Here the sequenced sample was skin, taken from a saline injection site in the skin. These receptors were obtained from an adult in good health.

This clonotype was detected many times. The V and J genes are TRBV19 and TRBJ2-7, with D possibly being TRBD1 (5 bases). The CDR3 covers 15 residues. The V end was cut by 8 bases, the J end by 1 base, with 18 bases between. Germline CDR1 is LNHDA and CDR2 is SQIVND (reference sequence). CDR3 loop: CASQKTGLLSYEQYF. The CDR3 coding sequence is TGTGCCAGTCAAAAAACAGGATTGCTTTCCTACGAGCAGTACTTC.

The CDR3 nucleotides are TGTGCCAGCAGTGCCGGGGGGCTGGACACTGAAGCTTTCTTT. It codes for CASSAGGLDTEAFF. The rearrangement links TRBV25-1 to TRBJ1-1, with a weak D call TRBD1 (6 bases). With 4 bases removed from V and 3 bases from J, the gap between germline ends came to 12 bases. The germline CDR1 and CDR2 sequences are MGHDK and SYGVNS. The CDR3 consists of 14 residues. The complete variable domain, with remaining parts taken from reference TRBV25-1 and TRBJ1-1, reads EADIYQTPRYLVIGTGKKITLECSQTMGHDKMYWYQQDPGMELHLIHYSYGVNSTEKGDLSSESTVSRIRTEHFPLTLESARPSHTSQYLCASSAGGLDTEAFFGQGTRLTVV.

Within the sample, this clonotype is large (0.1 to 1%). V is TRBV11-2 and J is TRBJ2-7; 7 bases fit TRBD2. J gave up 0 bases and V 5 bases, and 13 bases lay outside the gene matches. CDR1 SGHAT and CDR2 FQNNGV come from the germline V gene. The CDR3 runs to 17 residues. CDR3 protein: CASSAGTTDTISYEQYF. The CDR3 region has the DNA TGTGCCAGCAGCGCCGGGACTACCGATACCATCTCCTACGAGCAGTACTTC. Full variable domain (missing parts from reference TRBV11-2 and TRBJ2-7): EAGVAQSPRYKIIEKRQSVAFWCNPISGHATLYWYQQILGQGPKLLIQFQNNGVVDDSQLPKDRFSAERLKGVDSTLKIQPAKLEDSAVYLCASSAGTTDTISYEQYFGPGTRLTVT.

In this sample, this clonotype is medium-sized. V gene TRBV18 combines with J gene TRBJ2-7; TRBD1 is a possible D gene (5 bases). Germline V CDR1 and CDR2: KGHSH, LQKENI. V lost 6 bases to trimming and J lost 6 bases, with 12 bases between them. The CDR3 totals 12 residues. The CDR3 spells CASSSPTAEQYF. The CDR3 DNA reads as TGTGCCAGCTCGAGCCCGACAGCCGAGCAGTACTTC.

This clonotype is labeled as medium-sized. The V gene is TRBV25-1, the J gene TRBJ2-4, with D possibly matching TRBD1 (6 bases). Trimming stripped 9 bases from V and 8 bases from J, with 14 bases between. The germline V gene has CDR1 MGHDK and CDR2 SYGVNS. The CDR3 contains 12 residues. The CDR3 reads CASKGHEDIQYF. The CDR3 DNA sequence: TGTGCCAGTAAGGGACATGAGGACATTCAGTACTTC.

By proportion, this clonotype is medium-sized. For the CDR3, the DNA is TGTGCCAGCAGCCTAACTATCTACGAGCAGTACTTC. Encoded protein: CASSLTIYEQYF. The chain carries TRBV27 and TRBJ2-7; no firm D call. The CDR3 length is 12 residues. Germline CDR1 reads MNHEY; CDR2 reads SMNVEV (reference sequence). V gave up 6 bases and J gave up 3 bases, with 9 bases separating them.

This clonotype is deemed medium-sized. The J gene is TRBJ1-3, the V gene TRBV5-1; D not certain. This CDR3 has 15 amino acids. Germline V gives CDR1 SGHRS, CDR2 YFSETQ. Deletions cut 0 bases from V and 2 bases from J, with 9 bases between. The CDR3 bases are TGCGCCAGCAGCTTGGCCGAGGGAGCTGGAAACACCATATATTTT. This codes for CASSLAEGAGNTIYF.

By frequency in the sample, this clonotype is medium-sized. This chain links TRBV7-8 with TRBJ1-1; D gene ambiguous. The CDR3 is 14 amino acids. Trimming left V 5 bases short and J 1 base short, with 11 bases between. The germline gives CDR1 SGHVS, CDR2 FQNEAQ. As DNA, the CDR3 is TGTGCCAGCAGCCGACGATCTCGGAACACTGAAGCTTTCTTT. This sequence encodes CASSRRSRNTEAFF.

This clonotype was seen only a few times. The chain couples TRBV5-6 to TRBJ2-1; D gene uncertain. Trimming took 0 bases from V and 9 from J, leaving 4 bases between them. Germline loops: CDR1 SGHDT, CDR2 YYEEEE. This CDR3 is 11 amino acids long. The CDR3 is CASSLVAEQFF. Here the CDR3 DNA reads TGTGCCAGCAGCTTGGTAGCTGAGCAGTTCTTC. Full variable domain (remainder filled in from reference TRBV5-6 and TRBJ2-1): DAGVTQSPTHLIKTRGQQVTLRCSPKSGHDTVSWYQQALGQGPQFIFQYYEEEERQRGNFPDRFSGHQFPNYSSELNVNALLLGDSALYLCASSLVAEQFFGPGTRLTVL.

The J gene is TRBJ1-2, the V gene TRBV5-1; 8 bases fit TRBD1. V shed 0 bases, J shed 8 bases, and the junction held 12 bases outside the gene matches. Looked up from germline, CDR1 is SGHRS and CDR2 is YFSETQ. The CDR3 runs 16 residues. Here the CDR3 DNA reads TGCGCCAGCAGCTTGGACGGACAGGGCAGACAGAACGGCTACACCTTC. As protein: CASSLDGQGRQNGYTF.

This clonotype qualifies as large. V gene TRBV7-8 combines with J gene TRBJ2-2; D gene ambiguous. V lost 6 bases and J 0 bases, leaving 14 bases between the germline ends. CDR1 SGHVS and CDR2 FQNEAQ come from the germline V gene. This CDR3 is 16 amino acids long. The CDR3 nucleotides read TGTGCCAGCAGTTCCACGGACGTAACGAACACCGGGGAGCTGTTTTTT. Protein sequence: CASSSTDVTNTGELFF.

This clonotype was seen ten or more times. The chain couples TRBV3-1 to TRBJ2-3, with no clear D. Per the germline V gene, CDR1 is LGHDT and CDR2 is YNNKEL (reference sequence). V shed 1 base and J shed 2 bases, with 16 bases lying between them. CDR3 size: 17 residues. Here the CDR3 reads CASSQVKERKPTDTQYF. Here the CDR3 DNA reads TGTGCCAGCAGCCAAGTGAAGGAACGGAAACCCACAGATACGCAGTATTTT.

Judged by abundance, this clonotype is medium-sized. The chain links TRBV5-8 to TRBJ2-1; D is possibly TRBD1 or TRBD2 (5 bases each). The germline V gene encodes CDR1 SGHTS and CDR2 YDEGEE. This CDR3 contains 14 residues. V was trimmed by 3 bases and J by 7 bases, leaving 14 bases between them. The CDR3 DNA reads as TGTGCCAGCAGCTGGGCCGGGACGGTGAATGAGCAGTTCTTC. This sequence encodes CASSWAGTVNEQFF.

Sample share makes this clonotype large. The CDR3 DNA is TGTGCCAGCAGCTGGGGGGGTAGACAGGGGTCTCGCCCGAAAGACTACGAGCAGTACTTC. Protein product: CASSWGGRQGSRPKDYEQYF. This chain connects TRBV7-6 to TRBJ2-7; weak D call: TRBD1 (8 bases). The V gene's germline CDR1 is SGHVS and CDR2 FNYEAQ. The CDR3 length is 20 residues. Trimming took 4 bases from V and 3 from J, leaving 31 bases between them.

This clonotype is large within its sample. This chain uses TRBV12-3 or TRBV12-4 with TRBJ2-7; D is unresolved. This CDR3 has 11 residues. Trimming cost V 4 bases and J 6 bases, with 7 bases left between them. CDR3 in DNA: TGTGCCAGCAGTTCATCCCGCGAGCAGTACTTC. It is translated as CASSSSREQYF.

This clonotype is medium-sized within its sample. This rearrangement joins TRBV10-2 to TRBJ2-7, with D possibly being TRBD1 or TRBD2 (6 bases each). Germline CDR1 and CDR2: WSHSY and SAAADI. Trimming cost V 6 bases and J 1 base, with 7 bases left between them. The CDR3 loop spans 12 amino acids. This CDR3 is CASRGGSYEQYF. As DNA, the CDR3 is TGCGCCAGCAGAGGGGGGTCCTACGAGCAGTACTTC.

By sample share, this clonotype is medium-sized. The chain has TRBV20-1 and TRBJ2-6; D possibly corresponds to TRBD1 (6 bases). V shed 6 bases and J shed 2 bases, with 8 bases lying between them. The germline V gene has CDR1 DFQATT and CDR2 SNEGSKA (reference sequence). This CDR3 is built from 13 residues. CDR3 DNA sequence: TGCAGTGCGAAGGGGGCTGGGGCCAACGTCCTGACTTTC. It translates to CSAKGAGANVLTF.

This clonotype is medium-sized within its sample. The CDR3 DNA sequence: TGTGCCACCTGGACAGGGGGCGAAGGCTACACCTTC. It codes for CATWTGGEGYTF. The V gene is TRBV27, the J gene TRBJ1-2; 11 nucleotides match TRBD1. V dropped 10 bases and J dropped 8; count of bases not matched to a gene: 6. The CDR3 sequence is 12 residues long. Germline CDR1 reads MNHEY; CDR2 reads SMNVEV (reference sequence).

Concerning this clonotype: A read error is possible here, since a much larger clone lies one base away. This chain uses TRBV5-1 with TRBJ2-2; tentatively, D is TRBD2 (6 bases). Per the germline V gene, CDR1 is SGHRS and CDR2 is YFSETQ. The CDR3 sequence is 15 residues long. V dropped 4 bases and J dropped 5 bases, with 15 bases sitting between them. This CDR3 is CASSPGLLRTGELFF. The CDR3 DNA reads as TGCGCCAGCAGCCCGGGACTGCTGAGGACCGGGGAGCTGTTTTTT.

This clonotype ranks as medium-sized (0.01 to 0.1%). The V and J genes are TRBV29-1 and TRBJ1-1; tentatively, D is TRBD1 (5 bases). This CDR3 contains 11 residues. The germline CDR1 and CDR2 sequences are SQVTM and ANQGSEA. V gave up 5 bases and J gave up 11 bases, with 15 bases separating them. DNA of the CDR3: TGCAGCGTTTCCCGATCAGGGCATGCTTTCTTT. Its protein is CSVSRSGHAFF.

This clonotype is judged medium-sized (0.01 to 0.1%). CDR3 nucleotides: TGTGCCAGCAGCCCCTGGACCGCTCGTCTAGATCAGCCCCAGCATTTT. This translates into CASSPWTARLDQPQHF. The V and J genes are TRBV7-2 and TRBJ1-5; D gene unclear. Trimming took 5 bases from V and 5 from J, leaving 19 bases between them. The germline gives CDR1 SGHTA, CDR2 FQGNSA. The CDR3 consists of 16 residues. Drawing the rest from reference TRBV7-2 and TRBJ1-5, the complete variable domain is GAGVSQSPSNKVTEKGKDVELRCDPISGHTALYWYRQSLGQGLEFLIYFQGNSAPDKSGLPSDRFSAERTGGSVSTLTIQRTQQEDSAVYLCASSPWTARLDQPQHFGDGTRLSIL.

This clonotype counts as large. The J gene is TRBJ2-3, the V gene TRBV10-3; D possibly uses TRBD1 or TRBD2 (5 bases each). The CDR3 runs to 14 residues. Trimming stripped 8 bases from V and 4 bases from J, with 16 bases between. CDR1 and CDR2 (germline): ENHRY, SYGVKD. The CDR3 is CAIGLGERSDTQYF. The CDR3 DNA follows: TGTGCCATCGGCTTGGGGGAGAGGTCAGATACGCAGTATTTT.

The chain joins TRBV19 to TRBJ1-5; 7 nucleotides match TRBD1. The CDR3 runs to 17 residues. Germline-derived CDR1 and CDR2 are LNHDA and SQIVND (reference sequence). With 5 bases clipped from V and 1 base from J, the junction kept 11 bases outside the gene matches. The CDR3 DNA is TGTGCCAGTAGTCCGGGACAGCCCGGGATAAGCAATCAGCCCCAGCATTTT. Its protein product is CASSPGQPGISNQPQHF.

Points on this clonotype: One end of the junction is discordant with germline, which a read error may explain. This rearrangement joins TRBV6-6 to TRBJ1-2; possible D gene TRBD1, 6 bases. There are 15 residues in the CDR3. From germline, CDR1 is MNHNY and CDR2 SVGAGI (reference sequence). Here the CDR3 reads CASSINADSFDGDTF. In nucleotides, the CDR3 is TGTGCCAGCAGTATTAACGCGGACAGTTTTGATGGCGACACCTTC.

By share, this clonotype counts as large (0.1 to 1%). As DNA, the CDR3 is TGTGCCAGCAGCCAACAGCCCAGCTCTGGAAACACCATATATTTT. It codes for CASSQQPSSGNTIYF. The chain employs TRBV7-6 and TRBJ1-3; no reliable D call. V shed 5 bases and J shed 0 bases, with 11 bases lying between them. The germline gives CDR1 SGHVS, CDR2 FNYEAQ. The CDR3 runs to 15 residues.

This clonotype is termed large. The CDR3 DNA sequence: TGTGCCTGGAGTGTAGATGGAGGGAGCAATCAGCCCCAGCATTTT. This codes for CAWSVDGGSNQPQHF. The chain combines TRBV30 with TRBJ1-5; D remains ambiguous. CDR1 and CDR2 from the germline V gene are GTSNPN and SVGIG (reference sequence). V was clipped by 0 bases and J by 1 base, with 10 bases between them. The CDR3 consists of 15 residues.